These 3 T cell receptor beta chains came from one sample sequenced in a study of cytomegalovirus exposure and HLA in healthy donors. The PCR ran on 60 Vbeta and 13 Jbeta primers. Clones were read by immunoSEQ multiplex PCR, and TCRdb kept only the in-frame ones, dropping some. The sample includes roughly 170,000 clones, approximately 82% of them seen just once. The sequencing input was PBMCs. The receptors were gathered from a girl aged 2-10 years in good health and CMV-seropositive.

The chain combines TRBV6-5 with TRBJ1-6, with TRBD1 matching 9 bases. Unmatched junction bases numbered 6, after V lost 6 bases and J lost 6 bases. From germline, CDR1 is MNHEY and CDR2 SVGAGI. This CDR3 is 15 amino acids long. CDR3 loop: CASRSGTGTNSPLHF. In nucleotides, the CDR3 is TGTGCCAGCAGGTCCGGGACAGGGACTAATTCACCCCTCCACTTT.

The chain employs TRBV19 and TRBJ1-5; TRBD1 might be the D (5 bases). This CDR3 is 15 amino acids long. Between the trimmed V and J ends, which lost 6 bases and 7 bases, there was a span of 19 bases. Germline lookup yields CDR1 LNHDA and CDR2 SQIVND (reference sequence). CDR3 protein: CASREVFSGDQPQHF. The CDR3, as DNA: TGTGCCAGTAGGGAGGTGTTTTCGGGGGACCAGCCCCAGCATTTT.

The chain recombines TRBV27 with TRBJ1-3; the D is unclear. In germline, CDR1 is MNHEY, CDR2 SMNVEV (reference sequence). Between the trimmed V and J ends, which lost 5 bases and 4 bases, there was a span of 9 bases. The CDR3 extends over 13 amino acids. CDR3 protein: CASSMREGNTIYF. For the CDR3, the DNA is TGTGCCAGCAGTATGAGGGAAGGAAACACCATATATTTT.